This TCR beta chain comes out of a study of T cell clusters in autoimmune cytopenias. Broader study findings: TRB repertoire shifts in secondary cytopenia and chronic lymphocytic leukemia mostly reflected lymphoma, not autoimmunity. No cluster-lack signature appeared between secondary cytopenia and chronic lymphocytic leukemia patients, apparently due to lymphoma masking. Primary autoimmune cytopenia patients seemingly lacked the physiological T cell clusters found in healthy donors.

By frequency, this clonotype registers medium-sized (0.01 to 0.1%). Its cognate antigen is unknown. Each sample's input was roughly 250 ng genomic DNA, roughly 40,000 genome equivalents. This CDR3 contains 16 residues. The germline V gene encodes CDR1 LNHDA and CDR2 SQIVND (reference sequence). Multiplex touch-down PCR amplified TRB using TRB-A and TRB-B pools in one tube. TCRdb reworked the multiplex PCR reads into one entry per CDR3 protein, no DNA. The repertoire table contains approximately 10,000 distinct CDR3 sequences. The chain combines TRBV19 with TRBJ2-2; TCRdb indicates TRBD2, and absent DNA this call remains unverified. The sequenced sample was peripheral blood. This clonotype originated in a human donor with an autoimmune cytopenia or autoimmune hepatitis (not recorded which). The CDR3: CASKSRDSGFDGELFF.